The 27 T cell receptor beta chains in this list originate from one sample, sequenced in a study of shared clonotypes between healthy human individuals. Positive CCR7 selection of CD45RO-negative cells yielded the naive CD8 cells, and terminally differentiated effector memory CD45RA+ cells were excluded. Method: immunoSEQ multiplex PCR; TCRdb's copy keeps in-frame clones and lacks some. The repertoire holds around 2.1 million clones, with about 92% as singletons. Sequenced: naive CD8+ T cells from PBMCs. The receptors stem from a man aged 18 to 30 in good health. Some clones in this sample may be carry-over from other donors' samples.

V is TRBV9 and J is TRBJ1-4; D is possibly TRBD1 (6 bases). The CDR3 covers 15 residues. The germline V gene encodes CDR1 SGDLS and CDR2 YYNGEE. V lost 0 bases to trimming and J lost 3 bases, with 9 bases between them. The CDR3 sequence: CASSVEGTSNEKLFF. CDR3 sequence (DNA): TGTGCCAGCAGCGTAGAAGGGACATCTAATGAAAAACTGTTTTTT.

The rearrangement uses TRBV29-1 and TRBJ2-4; the match to TRBD1 covers 10 bases. The CDR3 loop spans 14 amino acids. V gave up 5 bases and J gave up 3 bases; unmatched junction bases: 4. Germline V CDR1 and CDR2: SQVTM, ANQGSEA. The CDR3 region is CSVPGQGGKNIQYF. The CDR3 DNA reads TGCAGCGTTCCCGGACAGGGGGGCAAAAACATTCAGTACTTC. Together with reference TRBV29-1 and TRBJ2-4, the CDR3 gives the full variable domain: SAVISQKPSRDICQRGTSLTIQCQVDSQVTMMFWYRQQPGQSLTLIATANQGSEATYESGFVIDKFPISRPNLTFSTLTVSNMSPEDSSIYLCSVPGQGGKNIQYFGAGTRLSVL.

The chain carries TRBV7-2 and TRBJ2-1; TRBD2 matches 12 bases. CDR1 is SGHTA, CDR2 FQGNSA, per germline. V lost 2 bases, J lost 3 bases, and 8 bases stayed unmatched. There are 18 residues in the CDR3. The CDR3 region is CASSLPSGRALSYNEQFF. The CDR3 DNA sequence: TGTGCCAGCAGCTTACCTAGCGGGAGGGCCCTTAGCTACAATGAGCAGTTCTTC.

There are a few counts of this clone. The chain joins TRBV27 to TRBJ1-1; D remains unclear. Germline V CDR1 and CDR2: MNHEY, SMNVEV (reference sequence). The CDR3 contains 14 residues. The ends were cut back, 3 bases at V and 3 bases at J, with 11 bases in the middle. The chain's CDR3 is CASSFLFGDTEAFF. CDR3 bases: TGTGCCAGCAGTTTTCTGTTTGGGGACACTGAAGCTTTCTTT.

The gene calls are TRBV7-6 and TRBJ2-7; 9 nucleotides match TRBD1. Germline CDR1 SGHVS, CDR2 FNYEAQ. The CDR3 loop spans 14 amino acids. V was pared by 4 bases and J by 5 bases, with 6 bases of the junction left unmatched. The CDR3 bases are TGTGCCAGCAGCTCCGGGACAGGGTTCCACGAGCAGTACTTC. Protein sequence: CASSSGTGFHEQYF.

The rearrangement links TRBV19 to TRBJ2-7; TRBD1 matches 7 bases. Germline lookup yields CDR1 LNHDA and CDR2 SQIVND (reference sequence). The CDR3 spans 17 residues. Unmatched junction bases numbered 15, after V lost 5 bases and J lost 2 bases. The CDR3 bases are TGTGCCAGTAGTGCCCTTACCCACCTGGACAGGCCCTACGAGCAGTACTTC. It yields the protein CASSALTHLDRPYEQYF.

This chain links TRBV28 with TRBJ1-2; TRBD1 matches 8 bases. The CDR3 covers 15 residues. Germline CDR1 MDHEN, CDR2 SYDVKM. J was trimmed by 5 bases and V by 3 bases; bases with no gene match: 8. CDR3 sequence: CASSFVSTGEYGYTF. The CDR3 nucleotides read TGTGCCAGCAGTTTCGTGTCGACAGGGGAGTATGGCTACACCTTC.

In its sample, this clone was seen once. The chain couples TRBV6-5 to TRBJ2-1, with TRBD2 matching over 10 bases. The trim removed 5 bases at V and 7 bases at J, leaving 8 bases unmatched. Germline CDR1 MNHEY, CDR2 SVGAGI. The CDR3 is made up of 15 amino acids. CDR3 bases: TGTGCCAGCAGTCCTAGCGGGAGTCTCGAAAATGAGCAGTTCTTC. Protein sequence: CASSPSGSLENEQFF.

This clone showed up just once. This chain uses TRBV6-6 with TRBJ2-1; D is possibly TRBD2 (6 bases). The V gene lost 6 bases and the J gene lost 0 bases, with 15 bases spanning the gap. This CDR3 is built from 16 residues. CDR1 and CDR2 (germline): MNHNY, SVGAGI (reference sequence). The CDR3 sequence is CASSRTSLSSYNEQFF. The CDR3 coding sequence is TGTGCCAGCAGCCGAACTAGCTTAAGCTCCTACAATGAGCAGTTCTTC.

The chain carries TRBV7-9 and TRBJ2-1; D could derive from TRBD1 or TRBD2 (5 bases each). Looked up from germline, CDR1 is SEHNR and CDR2 is FQNEAQ (reference sequence). The CDR3 length is 15 residues. Deletions cut 3 bases from V and 8 bases from J, with 17 bases between. The DNA for the CDR3 is TGTGCCAGCAGCTTGGGGCGGGCCGTAGGAGATGAGCAGTTCTTC. It codes for CASSLGRAVGDEQFF.

This clone showed up just once. The chain has TRBV4-1 and TRBJ2-7; tentative D call: TRBD2 (5 bases). CDR1 is MGHRA, CDR2 YSYEKL, per germline. This CDR3 has 14 residues. Trimming pared 0 bases from V and 6 bases from J, leaving 12 bases between. CDR3 sequence reads: CASSQDPLATEQYF. The DNA for the CDR3 is TGCGCCAGCAGCCAAGATCCCCTAGCTACCGAGCAGTACTTC.

V gene TRBV27 combines with J gene TRBJ2-3; TRBD2 aligns across 12 bases. Germline V gives CDR1 MNHEY, CDR2 SMNVEV (reference sequence). After removal of 4 bases from V and 3 bases from J, the junction contained 8 bases not matched to a gene. The CDR3 consists of 17 residues. The DNA of the CDR3 is TGTGCCAGCAGTTGGGACCCTAGCGGGAGGGTAACAGATACGCAGTATTTT. It codes for CASSWDPSGRVTDTQYF.

The rearrangement links TRBV9 to TRBJ2-2; D gene ambiguous. This CDR3 has 15 residues. Deletions cut 2 bases from V and 0 bases from J, with 8 bases between. CDR1 SGDLS and CDR2 YYNGEE come from the germline V gene. The DNA for the CDR3 is TGTGCCAGCAGCGTGGCTAACGCGAACACCGGGGAGCTGTTTTTT. Amino acids: CASSVANANTGELFF.

This chain uses TRBV5-5 with TRBJ1-2, with 9 positions matching TRBD1. The germline V gene encodes CDR1 SGHKS and CDR2 YYEKEE (reference sequence). V lost 4 bases to trimming and J lost 1 base; unmatched junction nucleotides: 8. The CDR3 runs to 16 residues. The CDR3: CASSAYRGPVNYGYTF. The CDR3 DNA is TGTGCCAGCAGCGCCTACAGGGGGCCGGTTAACTATGGCTACACCTTC. The full variable domain, in which reference TRBV5-5 and TRBJ1-2 provide the parts outside the CDR3, is DAGVTQSPTHLIKTRGQQVTLRCSPISGHKSVSWYQQVLGQGPQFIFQYYEKEERGRGNFPDRFSARQFPNYSSELNVNALLLGDSALYLCASSAYRGPVNYGYTFGSGTRLTVV.

The CDR3 DNA reads as TGTGCCAGCAGCTTTCACAGCGGGCGCACGTCCTACGAGCAGTACTTC. Its translation is CASSFHSGRTSYEQYF. V is TRBV7-9 and J is TRBJ2-7; tentatively, D is TRBD2 (6 bases). Germline CDR1 is SEHNR and CDR2 is FQNEAQ (reference sequence). This CDR3 region has 16 residues. Trimming left V 3 bases short and J 1 base short, with 16 bases between.

The J gene is TRBJ2-2, the V gene TRBV13; D gene unclear. V lost 0 bases to trimming and J lost 5 bases, with 4 bases between them. Germline CDR1 is PRHDT and CDR2 is FYEKMQ (reference sequence). The CDR3 length is 13 residues. CDR3 region: CASSLGVTGELFF. CDR3 nucleotides: TGTGCCAGCAGCTTAGGGGTAACCGGGGAGCTGTTTTTT.

The chain is built from TRBV9 and TRBJ2-4; TRBD2 agrees at 9 bases. J gave up 5 bases and V 0 bases, and 9 bases lay outside the gene matches. The CDR3 has 17 residues. Germline V lookup: CDR1 SGDLS, CDR2 YYNGEE. The CDR3 reads CASSVGGGRAGENIQYF. In DNA form, the CDR3 reads TGTGCCAGCAGCGTAGGCGGCGGGAGGGCCGGCGAAAACATTCAGTACTTC.

The chain recombines TRBV7-2 with TRBJ2-2; D may be TRBD1 or TRBD2 (5 bases each). The CDR3 loop spans 13 amino acids. Trimming cost V 5 bases and J 3 bases, with 7 bases left between them. Germline-derived CDR1 and CDR2 are SGHTA and FQGNSA. CDR3 sequence reads: CASSGTHTGELFF. CDR3 nucleotide sequence: TGTGCCAGCAGCGGGACCCACACCGGGGAGCTGTTTTTT.

Written as DNA, the CDR3 is TGCACCAGCAGCCTGGCCGGGAAGAGGTATGGCTACACCTTC. Translating gives CTSSLAGKRYGYTF. The chain uses TRBV1 and TRBJ1-2. TRBV1 is assigned pseudogene status. The CDR3 is made up of 14 amino acids.

This rearrangement joins TRBV7-9 to TRBJ2-1; 9 positions agree with TRBD1. The length of the CDR3 is 16 residues. J lost 7 bases, V lost 2 bases, and 9 bases had no gene match. The germline gives CDR1 SEHNR, CDR2 FQNEAQ (reference sequence). CDR3 protein: CASSLLDRGLRNEQFF. As DNA, the CDR3 is TGTGCCAGCAGCTTACTGGACAGGGGTCTTAGGAATGAGCAGTTCTTC.

The V and J genes are TRBV5-4 and TRBJ1-2; TRBD1 is a possible D gene (5 bases). CDR1 SGHNT and CDR2 YYREEE come from the germline V gene (reference sequence). The CDR3 totals 15 residues. V gave up 2 bases and J gave up 6 bases, with 17 bases separating them. The CDR3 protein is CASSFLGAKDDGYTF. The CDR3 DNA is TGTGCCAGCAGCTTCCTAGGGGCCAAGGATGATGGCTACACCTTC.

V gene TRBV5-1 combines with J gene TRBJ1-1; D is undetermined. This CDR3 has 13 amino acids. Germline-derived CDR1 and CDR2 are SGHRS and YFSETQ. Trimming took 4 bases from V and 2 from J, leaving 9 bases between them. CDR3 amino acids: CASSAGANTEAFF. The CDR3, as DNA: TGCGCCAGCAGCGCAGGAGCTAACACTGAAGCTTTCTTT.

The chain carries TRBV5-1 and TRBJ1-2; D unresolved. This CDR3 is built from 12 residues. Germline CDR1 is SGHRS and CDR2 is YFSETQ. The V and J ends lost 4 bases and 6 bases respectively, with 10 bases between them. The CDR3 protein is CASSPSWDGYTF. CDR3 sequence (DNA): TGCGCCAGCAGCCCGTCCTGGGATGGCTACACCTTC.

CDR3: CASSLGPGRTPYEQYF. DNA of the CDR3: TGTGCCAGCAGCTTAGGGCCTGGGAGGACCCCCTACGAGCAGTACTTC. The chain employs TRBV7-8 and TRBJ2-7; TRBD2 is a possible D gene (6 bases). V lost 1 base and J lost 2, with 15 bases in between. The CDR3 spans 16 residues. The V gene's germline CDR1 is SGHVS and CDR2 FQNEAQ.

The V gene is TRBV7-9, the J gene TRBJ2-5, with D tentatively TRBD2 (6 bases). The CDR3 length is 14 residues. V was shortened by 7 bases and J by 6 bases, with 18 bases between the two germline ends. Germline V CDR1 and CDR2: SEHNR, FQNEAQ (reference sequence). The CDR3 sequence is CASTWGLSNQTQYF. In DNA, the CDR3 is TGTGCCAGCACCTGGGGACTGAGCAATCAGACCCAGTACTTC.

This clone has more than one count but fewer than ten. The CDR3 DNA follows: TGTGCCAGCAGCCAGGTGGAGGGGCGGTTCGGGGAGCTGTTTTTT. Residues: CASSQVEGRFGELFF. The V and J genes are TRBV4-2 and TRBJ2-2; maybe TRBD2 (6 bases). Trimming took off 3 bases at V and 7 bases at J, with 15 bases between the two ends. Germline V CDR1 and CDR2: LGHNA, YNFKEQ. The CDR3 extends over 15 amino acids.

The chain uses TRBV7-9 and TRBJ1-1; 8 bases map to TRBD1. Germline CDR1 and CDR2: SEHNR and FQNEAQ (reference sequence). With V trimmed by 5 bases and J by 7 bases, 9 bases remained unmatched. The CDR3 is 14 amino acids. The DNA of the CDR3 is TGTGCCAGCAGCCCAACGACAGGGGTAGATGAAGCTTTCTTT. This translates into CASSPTTGVDEAFF.